This T cell receptor beta chain emerged from a study of T cell repertoires in cytomegalovirus infection. At the level of the study: Both a matching HLA type and CMV infection were indicated by public TCR beta signatures.

TCRdb fed the reads into MiXCR, producing one record per CDR3 protein. Of roughly 100,000 distinct CDR3 sequences detected, approximately 15% appear once; the ten largest clones hold 8% to 9.5%. This clonotype was observed at least ten times. The CDR3 sequence is 11 residues long. CDR1 is DFQATT and CDR2 is SNEGSKA in the germline V gene (reference sequence). Deletions cut 6 bases from V and 12 bases from J, with 17 bases between. This TCR was sampled from a human donor in good health (CMV status not recorded). Some clones in this sample may be carry-over from other donors' samples. The gene calls are TRBV20-1 and TRBJ1-2, with a possible D match to TRBD1 (5 bases). Sequenced material: PBMCs. DNA for the CDR3: TGCAGTGCCCGGGGTGGGGCTTTGGACACCTTC. Amino acid sequence: CSARGGALDTF.